Here is one T cell receptor (beta chain) with its context. This sample was included in a study of cytotoxic CD8 clonotypes in ibrutinib-treated CLL. CDR1 is SGHNT and CDR2 is YENEEA in the germline V gene. CDR3 length equals 15 residues. The V and J ends lost 6 bases and 9 bases respectively, with 21 bases between them. Here immunoSEQ multiplex PCR was the method, and the copy in TCRdb shows in-frame clones only, minus some. The table has about 39,000 clones, roughly 65% seen once; the top ten hold less than 7.5%. This sequence was found in a human donor with chronic lymphocytic leukemia. The chain joins TRBV11-3 to TRBJ2-1, with unresolved D. Material: PBMCs, obtained at disease progression, from a patient treated with ibrutinib. CDR3 in DNA: TGTGCCAGCAGGCCATTTAATTTGGGTGGCGTTGAGCAGTTCTTC. It codes for CASRPFNLGGVEQFF.